This T cell receptor beta chain was found in a study of vaccination effects on CD4 cells after COVID-19. A note on this clone: The antigen is unknown.

Method: immunoSEQ multiplex PCR; TCRdb's copy keeps in-frame clones and lacks some. The sample holds around 26,000 clones, approximately 78% seen once. Using viral peptide pools, the ViraFEST assay grew out antigen-specific CD4+ T cells prior to sequencing. Upon completion of 10 to 11 days in culture, CD4+ T cells were isolated. The person acquired a PCR-confirmed SARS-CoV-2 infection between March and December 2020. Fresh IL-2-containing medium replaced half the medium on days 3 and 7. The clonotype originates from a human donor who had a prior SARS-CoV-2 infection. The sequenced sample was CD4+ T cells from PBMCs cultured with HCoV-NL63 spike peptides, obtained before COVID-19 vaccination.

The CDR3 sequence: CASSLVGQGSEQFF. The CDR3 DNA reads as TGCGCCAGCAGCTTGGTGGGACAGGGAAGTGAGCAGTTCTTC. This rearrangement joins TRBV5-1 to TRBJ2-1; 9 nucleotides align to TRBD1. CDR1 is SGHRS and CDR2 is YFSETQ in the germline V gene. The trim removed 0 bases at V and 9 bases at J, leaving 4 bases unmatched. The CDR3 has 14 amino acids.